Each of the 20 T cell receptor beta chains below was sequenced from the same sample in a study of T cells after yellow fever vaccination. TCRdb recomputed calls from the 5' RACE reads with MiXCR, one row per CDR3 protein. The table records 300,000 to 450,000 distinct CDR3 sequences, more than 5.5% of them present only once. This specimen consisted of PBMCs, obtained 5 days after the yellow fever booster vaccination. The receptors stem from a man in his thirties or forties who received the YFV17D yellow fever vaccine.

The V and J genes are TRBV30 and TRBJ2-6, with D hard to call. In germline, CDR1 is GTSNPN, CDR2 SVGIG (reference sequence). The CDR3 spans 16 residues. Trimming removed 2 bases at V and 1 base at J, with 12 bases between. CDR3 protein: CAWSKGAKSGANVLTF. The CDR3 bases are TGTGCCTGGAGTAAAGGTGCGAAGTCTGGGGCCAACGTCCTGACTTTC.

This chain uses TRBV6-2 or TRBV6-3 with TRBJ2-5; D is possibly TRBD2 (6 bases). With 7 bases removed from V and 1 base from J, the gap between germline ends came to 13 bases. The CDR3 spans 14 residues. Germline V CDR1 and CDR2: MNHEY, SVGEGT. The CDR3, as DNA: TGTGCCAGCATTAATGGACTAATCCAAGAGACCCAGTACTTC. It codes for CASINGLIQETQYF.

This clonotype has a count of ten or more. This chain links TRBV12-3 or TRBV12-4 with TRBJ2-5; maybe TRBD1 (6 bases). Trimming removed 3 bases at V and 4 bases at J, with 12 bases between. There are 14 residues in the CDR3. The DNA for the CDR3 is TGTGCCAGCAGTTTCAGGGGACGGTCAGAGACCCAGTACTTC. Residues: CASSFRGRSETQYF.

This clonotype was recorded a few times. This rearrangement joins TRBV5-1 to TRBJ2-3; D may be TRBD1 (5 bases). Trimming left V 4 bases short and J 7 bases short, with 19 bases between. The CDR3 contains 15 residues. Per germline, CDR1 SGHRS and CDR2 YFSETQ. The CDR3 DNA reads TGCGCCAGCAGCCTAGAGGTGGTAAGGGGCCATACGCAGTATTTT. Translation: CASSLEVVRGHTQYF. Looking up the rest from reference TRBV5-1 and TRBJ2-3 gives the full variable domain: KAGVTQTPRYLIKTRGQQVTLSCSPISGHRSVSWYQQTPGQGLQFLFEYFSETQRNKGNFPGRFSGRQFSNSRSEMNVSTLELGDSALYLCASSLEVVRGHTQYFGPGTRLTVL.

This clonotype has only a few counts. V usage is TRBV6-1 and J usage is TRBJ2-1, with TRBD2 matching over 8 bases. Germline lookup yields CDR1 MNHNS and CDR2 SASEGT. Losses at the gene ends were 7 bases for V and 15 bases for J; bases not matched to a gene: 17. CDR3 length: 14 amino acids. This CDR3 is CASISGASGPRGFF. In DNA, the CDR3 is TGTGCCAGCATCTCAGGCGCTAGCGGGCCGCGGGGGTTCTTC.

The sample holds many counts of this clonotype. The CDR3 here is CASRIIESSYNEQFF. CDR3 in DNA: TGCGCCAGCAGAATTATTGAAAGCTCCTACAATGAGCAGTTCTTC. The chain combines TRBV5-1 with TRBJ2-1; D remains unclear. Deletions cut 5 bases from V and 0 bases from J, with 12 bases between. This CDR3 spans 15 amino acids. The germline V gene encodes CDR1 SGHRS and CDR2 YFSETQ. Together with reference TRBV5-1 and TRBJ2-1, the CDR3 gives the full variable domain: KAGVTQTPRYLIKTRGQQVTLSCSPISGHRSVSWYQQTPGQGLQFLFEYFSETQRNKGNFPGRFSGRQFSNSRSEMNVSTLELGDSALYLCASRIIESSYNEQFFGPGTRLTVL.

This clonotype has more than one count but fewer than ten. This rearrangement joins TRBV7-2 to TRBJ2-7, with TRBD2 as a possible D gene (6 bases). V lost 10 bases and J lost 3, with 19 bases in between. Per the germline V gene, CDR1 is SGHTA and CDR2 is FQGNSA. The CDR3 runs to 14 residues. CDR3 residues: CATQIVTGDYEQYF. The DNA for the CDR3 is TGTGCCACGCAGATTGTAACGGGAGACTACGAGCAGTACTTC.

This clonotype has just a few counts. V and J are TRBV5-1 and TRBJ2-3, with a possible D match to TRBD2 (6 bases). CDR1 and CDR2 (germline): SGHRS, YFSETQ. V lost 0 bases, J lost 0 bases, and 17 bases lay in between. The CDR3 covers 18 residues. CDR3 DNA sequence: TGCGCCAGCAGCTTGGATCCGGGAGTACCCCCTAGCACAGATACGCAGTATTTT. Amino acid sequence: CASSLDPGVPPSTDTQYF.

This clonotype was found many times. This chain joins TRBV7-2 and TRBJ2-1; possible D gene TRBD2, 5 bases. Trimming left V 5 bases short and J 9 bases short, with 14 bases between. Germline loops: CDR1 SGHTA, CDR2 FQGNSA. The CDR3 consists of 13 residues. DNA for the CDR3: TGTGCCAGCAGCCGGGAAGGGTACGGTGAGCAGTTCTTC. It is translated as CASSREGYGEQFF.

The CDR3 spells CSVEDRSRGLGYTF. The CDR3 DNA reads TGCAGCGTTGAAGATAGATCGCGGGGTCTTGGCTACACCTTC. The V call is TRBV29-1, the J call TRBJ1-2, with D unresolved. The V gene's germline CDR1 is SQVTM and CDR2 ANQGSEA. The CDR3 sequence is 14 residues long. V dropped 0 bases and J dropped 7 bases, with 15 bases sitting between them.

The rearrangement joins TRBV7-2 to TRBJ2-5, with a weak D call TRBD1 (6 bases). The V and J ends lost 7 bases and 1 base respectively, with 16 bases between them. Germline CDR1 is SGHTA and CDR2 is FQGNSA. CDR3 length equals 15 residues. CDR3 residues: CASTRQGTLQETQYF. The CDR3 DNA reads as TGTGCCAGCACCCGGCAGGGGACCCTCCAAGAGACCCAGTACTTC.

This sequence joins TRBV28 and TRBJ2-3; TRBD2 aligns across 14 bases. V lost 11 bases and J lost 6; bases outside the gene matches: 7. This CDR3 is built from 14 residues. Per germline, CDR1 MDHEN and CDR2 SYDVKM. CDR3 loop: CAAGTSGSLDTQYF. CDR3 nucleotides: TGTGCCGCGGGGACTAGCGGGAGTCTTGATACGCAGTATTTT.

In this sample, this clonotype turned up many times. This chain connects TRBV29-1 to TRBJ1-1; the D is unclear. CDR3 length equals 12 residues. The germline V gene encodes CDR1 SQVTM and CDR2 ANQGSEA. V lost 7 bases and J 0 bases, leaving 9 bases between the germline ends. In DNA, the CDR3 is TGCAGCGGAGAAAACATGAACACTGAAGCTTTCTTT. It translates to CSGENMNTEAFF. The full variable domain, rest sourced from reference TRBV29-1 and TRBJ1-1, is SAVISQKPSRDICQRGTSLTIQCQVDSQVTMMFWYRQQPGQSLTLIATANQGSEATYESGFVIDKFPISRPNLTFSTLTVSNMSPEDSSIYLCSGENMNTEAFFGQGTRLTVV.

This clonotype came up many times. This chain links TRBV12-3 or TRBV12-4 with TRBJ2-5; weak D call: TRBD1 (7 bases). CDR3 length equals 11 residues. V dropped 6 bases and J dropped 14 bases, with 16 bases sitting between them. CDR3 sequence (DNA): TGTGCCAGCAGGCAGACTAGGGGGCTTTACTTC. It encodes CASRQTRGLYF.

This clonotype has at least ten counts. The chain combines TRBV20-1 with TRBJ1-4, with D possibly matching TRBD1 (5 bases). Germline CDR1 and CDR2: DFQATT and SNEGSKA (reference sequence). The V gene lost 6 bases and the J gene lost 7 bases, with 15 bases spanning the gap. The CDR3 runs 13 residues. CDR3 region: CSAVGPGGEKLFF. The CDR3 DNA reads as TGCAGTGCCGTGGGTCCGGGGGGTGAAAAACTGTTTTTT.

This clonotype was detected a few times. Here the CDR3 DNA reads TGTGCCAGCAGTCAGACAGTGCAGTACTTC. Protein: CASSQTVQYF. The V and J genes are TRBV6-2 or TRBV6-3 and TRBJ2-7, with D tentatively TRBD1 (5 bases). Germline lookup yields CDR1 MNHEY and CDR2 SVGEGT. Trimming pared 5 bases from V and 9 bases from J, leaving 8 bases between. The CDR3 runs to 10 residues.

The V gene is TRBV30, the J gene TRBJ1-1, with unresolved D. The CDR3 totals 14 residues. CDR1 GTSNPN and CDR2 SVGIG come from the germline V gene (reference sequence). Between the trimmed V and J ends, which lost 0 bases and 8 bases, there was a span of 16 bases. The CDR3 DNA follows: TGTGCCTGGAGTGTCGATGTTTTAACAGTGGAAGCTTTCTTT. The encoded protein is CAWSVDVLTVEAFF. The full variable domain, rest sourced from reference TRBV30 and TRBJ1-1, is SQTIHQWPATLVQPVGSPLSLECTVEGTSNPNLYWYRQAAGRGLQLLFYSVGIGQISSEVPQNLSASRPQDRQFILSSKKLLLSDSGFYLCAWSVDVLTVEAFFGQGTRLTVV.

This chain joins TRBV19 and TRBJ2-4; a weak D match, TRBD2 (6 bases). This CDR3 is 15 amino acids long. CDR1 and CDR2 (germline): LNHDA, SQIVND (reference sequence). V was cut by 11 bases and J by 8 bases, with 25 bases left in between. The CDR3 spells CAGLARGSVGHIQYF. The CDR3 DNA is TGTGCCGGGCTAGCGAGAGGTAGCGTTGGTCACATTCAGTACTTC.

CDR3 loop: CASSSEGGTDTQYF. In DNA form, the CDR3 reads TGCGCCAGCAGTTCCGAGGGGGGCACAGATACGCAGTATTTT. The chain couples TRBV5-1 to TRBJ2-3; perhaps TRBD1 as D (6 bases). V lost 5 bases and J 1 base, leaving 11 bases between the germline ends. Germline CDR1 SGHRS, CDR2 YFSETQ. The CDR3 runs to 14 residues.

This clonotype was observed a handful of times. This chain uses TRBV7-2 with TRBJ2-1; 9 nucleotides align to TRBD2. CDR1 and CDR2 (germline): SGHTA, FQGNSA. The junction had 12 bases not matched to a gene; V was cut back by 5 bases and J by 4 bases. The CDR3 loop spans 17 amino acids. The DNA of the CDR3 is TGTGCCAGCAGCCCGAGGCCGGCGGCGGGAGGGTACAATGAGCAGTTCTTC. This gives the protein CASSPRPAAGGYNEQFF.